What follows are 25 T cell receptor beta chains derived from one specimen sequenced in a study of cytomegalovirus exposure and HLA in healthy donors. The PCR used 60 Vbeta and 13 Jbeta primers. Using immunoSEQ multiplex PCR, the repertoire was profiled, and TCRdb retains in-frame clones only, with some absent. The sample shows 100,000 or so clones, roughly three quarters of them seen only once. Sequencing used PBMCs. The receptors come from a woman between 35 and 50 years old in good health and CMV-seronegative.

The chain joins TRBV1 to TRBJ2-5; the table names TRBD2, a call not compared with the DNA. TRBV1 is flagged as a pseudogene. This CDR3 comprises 16 residues. CDR3 protein: CTSSQVRAGAPGTQYF. CDR3 nucleotides: TGCACCAGCAGCCAAGTAAGGGCGGGGGCCCCGGGGACCCAGTACTTC.

Details on this clone: Without the conserved terminal phenylalanine or tryptophan, this CDR3 likely stems from a read error. This chain uses TRBV5-4 with TRBJ1-1; possibly TRBD1 for D (6 bases). Germline loops: CDR1 SGHNT, CDR2 YYREEE (reference sequence). The CDR3 is 13 residues long. Between the trimmed V and J ends, which lost 6 bases and 0 bases, there was a span of 9 bases. CDR3 in DNA: TGTGCCAGCACAGGGGTGATGAACACTGAAGCTTTCGTT. Its translation is CASTGVMNTEAFV.

This clone was observed a single time. This chain joins TRBV27 and TRBJ1-2; D may be TRBD1 (5 bases). The CDR3 sequence is 13 residues long. Germline CDR1 MNHEY, CDR2 SMNVEV (reference sequence). The V gene lost 2 bases and the J gene lost 7 bases, with 11 bases spanning the gap. The CDR3 loop is CASSLRQGFGYTF. CDR3 DNA: TGTGCCAGCAGTTTAAGGCAGGGCTTTGGCTACACCTTC.

V usage is TRBV4-1 and J usage is TRBJ2-1; 12 bases are shared with TRBD1. The CDR3 is made up of 15 amino acids. V was clipped by 5 bases and J by 8 bases; unmatched bases: 7. From germline, CDR1 is MGHRA and CDR2 YSYEKL. CDR3 in amino acids: CASSSGTGGGDEQFF. CDR3 DNA sequence: TGCGCCAGCAGCTCCGGGACAGGGGGCGGAGATGAGCAGTTCTTC.

This clone was seen just once. The V call is TRBV7-9, the J call TRBJ1-2, with no clear D. The germline V gene has CDR1 SEHNR and CDR2 FQNEAQ (reference sequence). The CDR3 length is 13 residues. V lost 5 bases and J 8 bases, leaving 15 bases between the germline ends. The CDR3 DNA sequence: TGTGCCAGCAGCCCCTCCGGAGGCTACGGCTACACCTTC. Residues: CASSPSGGYGYTF. Using reference TRBV7-9 and TRBJ1-2 for the parts outside the CDR3, the full variable domain is DTGVSQNPRHKITKRGQNVTFRCDPISEHNRLYWYRQTLGQGPEFLTYFQNEAQLEKSRLLSDRFSAERPKGSFSTLEIQRTEQGDSAMYLCASSPSGGYGYTFGSGTRLTVV.

This rearrangement joins TRBV2 to TRBJ2-3; 7 nucleotides align to TRBD1. CDR1 and CDR2 from the germline V gene are SNHLY and FYNNEI. The V and J ends lost 0 bases and 2 bases, in that order; junction bases with no gene match: 11. This CDR3 region has 18 residues. As DNA, the CDR3 is TGTGCCAGCAGTGAAGCCGTATTTGAGGGGGCTTACACAGATACGCAGTATTTT. It specifies CASSEAVFEGAYTDTQYF.

This chain connects TRBV6-6 to TRBJ2-5; tentatively, D is TRBD2 (5 bases). V lost 6 bases and J lost 3, with 11 bases in between. The CDR3 runs 13 residues. Germline CDR1 and CDR2: MNHNY and SVGAGI (reference sequence). In DNA, the CDR3 is TGTGCCAGCAGCCCAAGCGGAAAAGAGACCCAGTACTTC. Residues: CASSPSGKETQYF.

CDR3 bases: TGTGCCAGCAGTGAAGCTGAGGTCCCTTTAGGGAACACTGAAGCTTTCTTT. Translated: CASSEAEVPLGNTEAFF. The chain couples TRBV2 to TRBJ1-1; D is unclear. Germline lookup yields CDR1 SNHLY and CDR2 FYNNEI. The CDR3 runs to 17 residues. V was pared by 0 bases and J by 1 base, with 15 bases between.

This clone was found a few times. V is TRBV7-3 and J is TRBJ2-3; 14 bases match TRBD2. V was pared by 3 bases and J by 4 bases, with 3 bases of the junction left unmatched. The CDR3 has 16 amino acids. Germline loops: CDR1 SGHTA, CDR2 FQGTGA. Here the CDR3 reads CASSFMTSGGADTQYF. In DNA, the CDR3 is TGTGCCAGCAGCTTTATGACTAGCGGGGGGGCAGATACGCAGTATTTT.

The gene calls are TRBV30 and TRBJ1-6; 8 nucleotides agree with TRBD1. The V gene end was trimmed by 3 bases and the J gene end by 7 bases; junction bases not matched to a gene: 5. Germline CDR1 GTSNPN, CDR2 SVGIG (reference sequence). There are 14 residues in the CDR3. CDR3 nucleotide sequence: TGTGCCTGGAGCGCCGGACAGGGAAATTCACCCCTCCACTTT. It specifies CAWSAGQGNSPLHF. Drawing the rest from reference TRBV30 and TRBJ1-6, the complete variable domain is SQTIHQWPATLVQPVGSPLSLECTVEGTSNPNLYWYRQAAGRGLQLLFYSVGIGQISSEVPQNLSASRPQDRQFILSSKKLLLSDSGFYLCAWSAGQGNSPLHFGNGTRLTVT.

This sequence joins TRBV9 and TRBJ2-1; D might be TRBD2 (5 bases). This CDR3 has 15 residues. Germline V gene data show CDR1 as SGDLS and CDR2 as YYNGEE. V lost 4 bases and J 0 bases, leaving 11 bases between the germline ends. CDR3 nucleotides: TGTGCCAGCAGCCCTATTACTAGCTCCTACAATGAGCAGTTCTTC. Amino acids: CASSPITSSYNEQFF.

This rearrangement joins TRBV7-2 to TRBJ2-7; possible D gene TRBD1, 6 bases. Trimming pared 1 base from V and 3 bases from J, leaving 13 bases between. The CDR3 extends over 15 amino acids. Looked up from germline, CDR1 is SGHTA and CDR2 is FQGNSA. The CDR3 DNA follows: TGTGCCAGCAGCTTAGGGGGGCCAGGGATCTACGAGCAGTACTTC. Amino acid sequence: CASSLGGPGIYEQYF.

The V call is TRBV5-1, the J call TRBJ1-1, with D unresolved. Germline V lookup: CDR1 SGHRS, CDR2 YFSETQ. V was cut by 4 bases and J by 1 base, with 8 bases left in between. The CDR3 sequence is 13 residues long. Here the CDR3 reads CASSTPTNTEAFF. The CDR3 DNA reads as TGCGCCAGCAGCACTCCAACGAACACTGAAGCTTTCTTT.

This clone has just one count. Additional DNA sequences in this sample encode the identical CDR3. V usage is TRBV18 and J usage is TRBJ2-5; TRBD1 matches at 7 bases. The CDR3 has 14 amino acids. Trimming removed 1 base from V and 4 bases from J; junction bases left unmatched: 3. Per germline, CDR1 KGHSH and CDR2 LQKENI. CDR3 DNA: TGTGCCAGCTCACCACTCGACAGGGCAGAGACCCAGTACTTC. This gives the protein CASSPLDRAETQYF.

The chain joins TRBV4-1 to TRBJ1-5; a possible D gene is TRBD1 (5 bases). Per the germline V gene, CDR1 is MGHRA and CDR2 is YSYEKL. The length of the CDR3 is 18 residues. The V end lost 1 base, the J end lost 0 bases, and 16 bases lay between the germline ends. Here the CDR3 reads CASSQGRALTGSNQPQHF. As DNA, the CDR3 is TGCGCCAGCAGCCAAGGAAGGGCTTTAACAGGTAGCAATCAGCCCCAGCATTTT.

The rearrangement links TRBV19 to TRBJ1-1; D might be TRBD1 (5 bases). CDR3 length equals 13 residues. CDR1 and CDR2 (germline): LNHDA, SQIVND (reference sequence). Trimming shortened V by 6 bases and J by 4 bases, and 12 bases separated the two germline ends. The CDR3 DNA follows: TGTGCCAGTAGCAACGGGGGAGGCACTGAAGCTTTCTTT. Encoded protein: CASSNGGGTEAFF.

This clone was detected only a few times. The gene calls are TRBV7-2 and TRBJ2-7, with 7 bases identical to TRBD1. CDR3 length equals 14 residues. Germline lookup yields CDR1 SGHTA and CDR2 FQGNSA. V was pared by 5 bases and J by 2 bases, with 6 bases of the junction left unmatched. CDR3 in amino acids: CASSNTDRPYEQYF. CDR3 in DNA: TGTGCCAGCAGCAATACGGACAGGCCCTACGAGCAGTACTTC. Using reference TRBV7-2 and TRBJ2-7 for the parts outside the CDR3, the full variable domain is GAGVSQSPSNKVTEKGKDVELRCDPISGHTALYWYRQSLGQGLEFLIYFQGNSAPDKSGLPSDRFSAERTGGSVSTLTIQRTQQEDSAVYLCASSNTDRPYEQYFGPGTRLTVT.

This chain links TRBV29-1 with TRBJ1-5; D is perhaps TRBD1 (6 bases). The CDR3 loop spans 14 amino acids. The germline CDR1 and CDR2 sequences are SQVTM and ANQGSEA. V was trimmed by 7 bases and J by 2 bases, leaving 15 bases between them. In DNA form, the CDR3 reads TGCAGCGCCATACTCAGGGGTGGCAATCAGCCCCAGCATTTT. Amino acid sequence: CSAILRGGNQPQHF.

Notes on this clone: The same CDR3 is also encoded by other DNA sequences in this sample. V is TRBV6-5 and J is TRBJ2-5; D is possibly TRBD1 (6 bases). This CDR3 spans 14 amino acids. CDR1 is MNHEY, CDR2 SVGAGI, per germline. V was shortened by 0 bases and J by 4 bases, with 9 bases between the two germline ends. CDR3 protein: CASSYSRGGETQYF. CDR3 nucleotides: TGTGCCAGCAGTTACTCGAGAGGGGGAGAGACCCAGTACTTC.

This clone was picked up one time. The chain carries TRBV5-1 and TRBJ2-5; weak D call: TRBD2 (7 bases). With 5 bases removed from V and 5 bases from J, the gap between germline ends came to 19 bases. Germline assignment: CDR1 SGHRS and CDR2 YFSETQ. CDR3 length: 15 residues. The CDR3 here is CASRAGGASRETQYF. CDR3 DNA sequence: TGCGCCAGCAGAGCTGGGGGGGCCTCCAGGGAGACCCAGTACTTC.

This clone was counted a single time. This sequence joins TRBV23-1 and TRBJ1-1; D is ambiguous. TRBV23-1 is known as an ORF, though its function is uncertain. The germline V and J ends were trimmed by 11 bases and 7 bases, with 8 bases remaining between them. This CDR3 is 9 amino acids long. As DNA, the CDR3 is TGCGCCGGCCGAGGTGAAGCTTTCTTT. This encodes CAGRGEAFF.

The chain recombines TRBV7-2 with TRBJ1-6; 7 nucleotides align to TRBD1. The CDR3 is 16 residues long. The V and J ends lost 6 bases and 10 bases, in that order; junction bases with no gene match: 15. The germline V gene has CDR1 SGHTA and CDR2 FQGNSA. The CDR3 reads CASSTERPGGRSPLHF. The CDR3 DNA reads as TGTGCCAGCAGTACCGAGAGACCAGGGGGGCGGTCACCCCTCCACTTT.

V gene TRBV2 combines with J gene TRBJ1-1, with a weak D call TRBD1 (6 bases). Trimming took off 6 bases at V and 6 bases at J, with 11 bases between the two ends. Germline V gives CDR1 SNHLY, CDR2 FYNNEI. The CDR3 totals 12 residues. CDR3 residues: CASRKGGAEAFF. The CDR3 coding sequence is TGTGCCAGCAGGAAGGGGGGGGCTGAAGCTTTCTTT.

The chain has TRBV5-6 and TRBJ1-3; 8 bases map to TRBD1. The CDR3 totals 15 residues. With V trimmed by 5 bases and J by 7 bases, 11 bases remained unmatched. Per germline, CDR1 SGHDT and CDR2 YYEEEE. The CDR3 here is CASRRGQGGRNTIYF. In nucleotides, the CDR3 is TGTGCCAGCAGAAGAGGACAGGGAGGAAGGAACACCATATATTTT. Drawing the rest from reference TRBV5-6 and TRBJ1-3, the complete variable domain is DAGVTQSPTHLIKTRGQQVTLRCSPKSGHDTVSWYQQALGQGPQFIFQYYEEEERQRGNFPDRFSGHQFPNYSSELNVNALLLGDSALYLCASRRGQGGRNTIYFGEGSWLTVV.

This chain joins TRBV7-2 and TRBJ2-3; D is uncertain. This CDR3 comprises 15 residues. Germline-derived CDR1 and CDR2 are SGHTA and FQGNSA. Trimming shortened V by 5 bases and J by 1 base, and 13 bases separated the two germline ends. The CDR3 loop is CASSLPVMRTDTQYF. The CDR3 nucleotides are TGTGCCAGCAGCCTACCGGTTATGCGCACAGATACGCAGTATTTT. The entire variable domain, with the rest obtained from reference TRBV7-2 and TRBJ2-3, is as follows: GAGVSQSPSNKVTEKGKDVELRCDPISGHTALYWYRQSLGQGLEFLIYFQGNSAPDKSGLPSDRFSAERTGGSVSTLTIQRTQQEDSAVYLCASSLPVMRTDTQYFGPGTRLTVL.